Listed below are T cell receptor beta chains from one sample, sequenced in a study of OX40 agonist ivuxolimab in advanced cancers. TCRdb's table, derived via immunoSEQ multiplex PCR, lists solely in-frame clones and lacks some. The data contain about 38,000 clones, 75% to 90% of them singletons. The specimen was CD4+ or CD8+ T cells sorted from blood, collected in a trial of the OX40 agonist ivuxolimab. The receptor source for this set is an adult with an advanced solid tumor such as melanoma, head and neck, liver or kidney cancer. Each CDR3 is given with its conserved first and last residue. Clone size is given for some rows only: seen once, a few or many times, or a class if the clone is expanded.

clone size: NA
J gene: TRBJ1-1
V gene: TRBV5-6
CDR3 protein: CASSLLGGAGMNTEAFF

clone size: NA
J gene: TRBJ2-6
V gene: TRBV7-3
CDR3 protein: CASSLRGSGANVLTF

clone size: NA
J gene: TRBJ1-1
V gene: TRBV6-6
CDR3 protein: CASSYLRNTEAFF

clone size: NA
J gene: TRBJ2-2
V gene: TRBV6-5
CDR3 protein: CASSTRTSLTGELFF

clone size: NA
J gene: TRBJ1-5
V gene: TRBV5-8
CDR3 protein: CASSQQGLNQPQHF

clone size: NA
J gene: TRBJ2-3
V gene: TRBV6-1
CDR3 protein: CASSDGGVGHGTDTQYF

clone size: NA
J gene: TRBJ1-1
V gene: TRBV6-1
CDR3 protein: CASSVGAGGAEAFF

clone size: once
J gene: TRBJ1-5
V gene: TRBV5-1
CDR3 protein: CASSVSTGRNQPQHF

clone size: NA
J gene: TRBJ1-3
V gene: TRBV5-5
CDR3 protein: CASRAGGFGNTIYF

clone size: NA
J gene: TRBJ2-5
V gene: TRBV5-1
CDR3 protein: CASSSGLAGGYQETQYF

clone size: NA
J gene: TRBJ2-7
V gene: TRBV5-1
CDR3 protein: CASQLAGGWNEQYF

clone size: NA
J gene: TRBJ2-3
V gene: TRBV5-1
CDR3 protein: CASSSGVGDTQYF

clone size: NA
J gene: TRBJ1-2
V gene: TRBV15
CDR3 protein: CATSLPVLGRQANYGYTF

clone size: NA
J gene: TRBJ2-2
V gene: TRBV5-1
CDR3 protein: CASRGESHTGELFF

clone size: NA
J gene: TRBJ1-5
V gene: TRBV5-3
CDR3 protein: CASPHRRSNQPQHF

clone size: few
J gene: TRBJ1-2
V gene: TRBV7-8
CDR3 protein: CASSFGGYGYTF

clone size: once
J gene: TRBJ2-4
V gene: TRBV6-5
CDR3 protein: CASSLSGRASKNIQYF

clone size: NA
J gene: TRBJ2-3
V gene: TRBV7-3
CDR3 protein: CASSLTEGVGTQYF

clone size: NA
J gene: TRBJ2-7
V gene: TRBV6-1
CDR3 protein: CASTSGLASYEQYF

clone size: NA
J gene: TRBJ1-1
V gene: TRBV19
CDR3 protein: CASIQGPVYTEAFF

clone size: NA
J gene: TRBJ1-2
V gene: TRBV10-3
CDR3 protein: CAISGQGGDGYTF

clone size: NA
J gene: NA
V gene: TRBV9
CDR3 protein: CASSVAGGQGYHEQYF

clone size: NA
J gene: TRBJ1-2
V gene: TRBV6-6
CDR3 protein: CASSPNRLANYGYTF

clone size: NA
J gene: TRBJ2-1
V gene: TRBV7-8
CDR3 protein: CASSSPSSYNEQFF

clone size: NA
J gene: TRBJ1-5
V gene: TRBV4-1
CDR3 protein: CASSQGSGQYSNQPQHF

clone size: NA
J gene: TRBJ2-1
V gene: TRBV7-9
CDR3 protein: CASSLGLASYNEQFF

clone size: NA
J gene: TRBJ1-4
V gene: TRBV25-1
CDR3 protein: CAKWAEKLFF

clone size: NA
J gene: TRBJ2-5
V gene: TRBV6-5
CDR3 protein: CASSYGGGAKTQYF

clone size: NA
J gene: TRBJ1-2
V gene: TRBV6-5
CDR3 protein: CASSSNKANYGYTF

clone size: NA
J gene: TRBJ1-5
V gene: TRBV25-1
CDR3 protein: CASSNRVHQPQHF

clone size: NA
J gene: TRBJ2-7
V gene: TRBV28
CDR3 protein: CASSLKHEGRQYF

clone size: NA
J gene: TRBJ1-6
V gene: TRBV28
CDR3 protein: CTSRDRGATNSPLHF

clone size: NA
J gene: TRBJ1-5
V gene: TRBV6-4
CDR3 protein: CASSEVYRCNQPQHF

clone size: NA
J gene: TRBJ1-3
V gene: TRBV6-1
CDR3 protein: CASSLDSIGNTIYF

clone size: NA
J gene: TRBJ2-7
V gene: TRBV6-7
CDR3 protein: CASSAGLAGVTYEQYF

clone size: NA
J gene: TRBJ2-1
V gene: TRBV29-1
CDR3 protein: CSVEYNEQFF

clone size: NA
J gene: TRBJ1-2
V gene: TRBV9
CDR3 protein: CASSPSGNYGYTF

clone size: NA
J gene: TRBJ1-4
V gene: TRBV28
CDR3 protein: CASSLIQPNEKLFF

clone size: NA
J gene: TRBJ2-2
V gene: TRBV11-2
CDR3 protein: CASSRGLAGRTGELFF

clone size: NA
J gene: TRBJ2-6
V gene: TRBV10-1
CDR3 protein: CASSESLGTSGANVLTF

clone size: NA
J gene: TRBJ1-1
V gene: TRBV7-3
CDR3 protein: CASSPGTGATEAFF

clone size: NA
J gene: TRBJ1-1
V gene: TRBV21-1
CDR3 protein: CASSKSLRGGYGTEAFF

clone size: NA
J gene: TRBJ2-5
V gene: TRBV29-1
CDR3 protein: CSHTPYETQYF

clone size: NA
J gene: TRBJ2-2
V gene: TRBV27
CDR3 protein: CASSPAGRNTGELFF

clone size: NA
J gene: TRBJ2-5
V gene: TRBV7-9
CDR3 protein: CASSLRQAQETQYF

clone size: once
J gene: TRBJ1-2
V gene: TRBV28
CDR3 protein: CASSWGQVNYGYTF

clone size: NA
J gene: TRBJ2-5
V gene: TRBV15
CDR3 protein: CATSSSQRSQETQYF

clone size: NA
J gene: TRBJ1-3
V gene: TRBV2
CDR3 protein: CASSAEAALGNTIYF

clone size: few
J gene: TRBJ1-2
V gene: TRBV6-4
CDR3 protein: CASSQQGYGYTF

clone size: NA
J gene: TRBJ2-4
V gene: TRBV5-4
CDR3 protein: CASSRQGENIQYF

clone size: NA
J gene: TRBJ2-3
V gene: TRBV7-8
CDR3 protein: CASSFVASADTQYF

clone size: NA
J gene: TRBJ2-7
V gene: TRBV6-1
CDR3 protein: CADRALVRGEQYF

clone size: once
J gene: TRBJ1-6
V gene: TRBV11-2
CDR3 protein: CASSLNMGGGRNSPLHF

clone size: once
J gene: TRBJ2-1
V gene: TRBV6-5
CDR3 protein: CASKGTSGYNEQFF

clone size: NA
J gene: TRBJ1-2
V gene: TRBV29-1
CDR3 protein: CSVATARADVYGYTF

clone size: NA
J gene: TRBJ2-7
V gene: TRBV7-8
CDR3 protein: CASSSREGSSYEQYF

clone size: NA
J gene: TRBJ2-7
V gene: TRBV7-9
CDR3 protein: CASTQQGRSYEQYF

clone size: NA
J gene: TRBJ2-1
V gene: TRBV2
CDR3 protein: CASKGGADEQFF